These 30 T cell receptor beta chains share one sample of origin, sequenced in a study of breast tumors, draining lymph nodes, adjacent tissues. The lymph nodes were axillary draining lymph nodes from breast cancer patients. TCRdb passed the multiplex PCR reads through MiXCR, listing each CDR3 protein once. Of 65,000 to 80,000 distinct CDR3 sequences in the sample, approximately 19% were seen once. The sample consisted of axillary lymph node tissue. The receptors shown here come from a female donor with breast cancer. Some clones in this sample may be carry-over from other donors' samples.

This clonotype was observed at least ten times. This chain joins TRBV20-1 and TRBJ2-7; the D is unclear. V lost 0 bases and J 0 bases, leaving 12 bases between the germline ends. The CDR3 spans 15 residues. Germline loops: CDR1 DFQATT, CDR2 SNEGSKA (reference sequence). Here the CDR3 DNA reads TGCAGTGCTAGAGACCCCAGCGTGAGCTCCTACGAGCAGTACTTC. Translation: CSARDPSVSSYEQYF.

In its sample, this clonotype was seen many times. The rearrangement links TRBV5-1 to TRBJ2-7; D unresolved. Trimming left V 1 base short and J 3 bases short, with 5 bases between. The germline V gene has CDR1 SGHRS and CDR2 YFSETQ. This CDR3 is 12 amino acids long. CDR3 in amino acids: CASSLNDYEQYF. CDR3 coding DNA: TGCGCCAGCAGCTTGAACGACTACGAGCAGTACTTC.

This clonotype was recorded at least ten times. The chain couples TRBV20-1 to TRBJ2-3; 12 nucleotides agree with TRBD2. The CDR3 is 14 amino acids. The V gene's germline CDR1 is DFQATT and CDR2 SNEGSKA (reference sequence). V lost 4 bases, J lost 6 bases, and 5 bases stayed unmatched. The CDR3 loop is CSATGLAGWDTQYF. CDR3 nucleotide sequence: TGCAGTGCTACGGGACTAGCGGGTTGGGATACGCAGTATTTT.

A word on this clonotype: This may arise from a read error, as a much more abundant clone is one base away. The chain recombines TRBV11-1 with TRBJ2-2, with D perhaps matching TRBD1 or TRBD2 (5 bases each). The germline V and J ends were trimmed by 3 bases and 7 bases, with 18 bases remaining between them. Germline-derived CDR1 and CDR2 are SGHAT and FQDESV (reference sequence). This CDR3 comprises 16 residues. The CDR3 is CASSFGTLGSGGELFF. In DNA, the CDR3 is TGTGCCAGCAGCTTTGGGACCCTCGGAAGTGGCGGGGAGCTGTTTTTT.

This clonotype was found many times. The CDR3: CSATGESPRTLPFNQPQHF. The CDR3 nucleotides read TGCAGTGCTACTGGGGAGAGTCCCCGGACCCTCCCATTTAATCAGCCCCAGCATTTT. This chain joins TRBV20-1 and TRBJ1-5; D gene ambiguous. V was clipped by 4 bases and J by 4 bases, with 29 bases between them. This CDR3 has 19 amino acids. Germline CDR1 is DFQATT and CDR2 is SNEGSKA (reference sequence).

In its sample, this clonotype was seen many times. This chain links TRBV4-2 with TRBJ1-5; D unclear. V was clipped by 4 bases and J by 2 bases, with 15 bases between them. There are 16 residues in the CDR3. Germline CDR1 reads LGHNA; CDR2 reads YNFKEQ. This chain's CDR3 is CASSRTLDARNQPQHF. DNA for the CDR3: TGTGCCAGCAGCCGTACCCTGGACGCACGCAATCAGCCCCAGCATTTT.

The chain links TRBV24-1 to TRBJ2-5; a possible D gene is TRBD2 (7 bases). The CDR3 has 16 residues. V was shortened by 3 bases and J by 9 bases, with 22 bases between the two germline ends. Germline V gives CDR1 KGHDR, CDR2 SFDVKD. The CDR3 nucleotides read TGTGCCACCAGTGATGGTCGAACAGGGAGGGGGGAGGCCCAGTACTTC. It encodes CATSDGRTGRGEAQYF.

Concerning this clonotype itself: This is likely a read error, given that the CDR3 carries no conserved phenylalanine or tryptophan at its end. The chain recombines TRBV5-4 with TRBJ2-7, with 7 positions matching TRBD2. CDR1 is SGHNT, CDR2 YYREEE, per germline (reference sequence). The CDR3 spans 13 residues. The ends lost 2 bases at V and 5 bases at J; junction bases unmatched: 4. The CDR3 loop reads CASSLGGRDEQYS. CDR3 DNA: TGTGCCAGCAGCTTAGGAGGGAGGGACGAGCAGTACTCC.

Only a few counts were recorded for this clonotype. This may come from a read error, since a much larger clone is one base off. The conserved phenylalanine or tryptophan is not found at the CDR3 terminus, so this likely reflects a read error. The CDR3 DNA follows: TGCAGTGCTAGCTCCTGGACAGGGACCTACGAGCAGTACTCC. This gives the protein CSASSWTGTYEQYS. The chain carries TRBV20-1 and TRBJ2-7, with 8 nucleotides matching TRBD1. This CDR3 is 14 amino acids long. The germline V gene has CDR1 DFQATT and CDR2 SNEGSKA (reference sequence). The junction had 6 bases not matched to a gene; V was cut back by 3 bases and J by 2 bases.

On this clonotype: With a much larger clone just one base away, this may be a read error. CDR3 region: CASSQDGGGTDTRYF. In nucleotides, the CDR3 is TGTGCCAGCAGCCAAGATGGGGGGGGCACAGATACGCGGTATTTT. This chain connects TRBV4-2 to TRBJ2-3, with D perhaps matching TRBD2 (7 bases). The length of the CDR3 is 15 residues. Germline V CDR1 and CDR2: LGHNA, YNFKEQ.

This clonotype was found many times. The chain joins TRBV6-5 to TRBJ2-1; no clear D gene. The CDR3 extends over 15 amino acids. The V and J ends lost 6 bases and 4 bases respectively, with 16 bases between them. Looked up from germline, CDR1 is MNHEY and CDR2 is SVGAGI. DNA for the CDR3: TGTGCCAGCAGCCCGACGGGTTGGCCATACAATGAGCAGTTCTTC. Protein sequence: CASSPTGWPYNEQFF.

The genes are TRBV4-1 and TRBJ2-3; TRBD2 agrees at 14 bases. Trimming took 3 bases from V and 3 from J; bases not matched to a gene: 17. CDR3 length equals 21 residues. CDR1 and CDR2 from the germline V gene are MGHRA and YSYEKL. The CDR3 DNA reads TGCGCCAGCAGCCAGGCGGGGGCCGGGACTAGCGGGAGAGGGGGAACAGATACGCAGTATTTT. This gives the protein CASSQAGAGTSGRGGTDTQYF.

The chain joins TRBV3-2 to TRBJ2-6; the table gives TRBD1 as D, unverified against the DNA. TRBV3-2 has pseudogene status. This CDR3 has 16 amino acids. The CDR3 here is CAGHRGNPSGANVLTF. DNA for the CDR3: TGTGCCGGCCACCGGGGGAATCCCTCTGGGGCCAACGTCCTGACTTTC.

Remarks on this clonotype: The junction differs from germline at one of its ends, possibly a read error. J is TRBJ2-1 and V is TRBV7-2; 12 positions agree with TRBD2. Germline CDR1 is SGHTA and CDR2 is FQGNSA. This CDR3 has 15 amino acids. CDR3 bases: TGTGCCAGTAGCCCGACTAGCGGGAGATACAATGAGCAGCTCTTC. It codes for CASSPTSGRYNEQLF.

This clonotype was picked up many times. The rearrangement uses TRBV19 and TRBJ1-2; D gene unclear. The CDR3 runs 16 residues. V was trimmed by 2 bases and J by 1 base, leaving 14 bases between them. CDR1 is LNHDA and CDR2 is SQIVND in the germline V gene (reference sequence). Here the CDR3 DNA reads TGTGCCAGTAGTATAACCCAGAGACGGATTAACTATGGCTACACCTTC. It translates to CASSITQRRINYGYTF.

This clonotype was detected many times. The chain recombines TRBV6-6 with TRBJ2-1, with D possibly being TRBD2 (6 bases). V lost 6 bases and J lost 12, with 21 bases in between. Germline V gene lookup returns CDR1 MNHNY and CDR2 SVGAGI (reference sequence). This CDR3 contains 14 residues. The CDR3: CASRDSGLATGQFF. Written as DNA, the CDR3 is TGTGCCAGCAGGGACTCGGGACTCGCTACAGGGCAGTTCTTC.

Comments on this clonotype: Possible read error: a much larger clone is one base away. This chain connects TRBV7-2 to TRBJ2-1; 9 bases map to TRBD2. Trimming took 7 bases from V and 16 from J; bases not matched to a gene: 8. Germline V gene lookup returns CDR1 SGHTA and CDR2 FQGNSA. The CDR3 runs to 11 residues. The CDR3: CASNPGTSFFF. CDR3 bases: TGTGCCAGCAACCCCGGGACTAGCTTTTTCTTC.

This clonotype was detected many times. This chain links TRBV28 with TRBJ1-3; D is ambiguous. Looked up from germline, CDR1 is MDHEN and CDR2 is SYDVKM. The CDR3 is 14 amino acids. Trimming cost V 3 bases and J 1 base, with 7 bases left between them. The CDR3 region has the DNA TGTGCCAGCAGTTTCTTCCGATCTGGAAACACCATATATTTT. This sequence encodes CASSFFRSGNTIYF. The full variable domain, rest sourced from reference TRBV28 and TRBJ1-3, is DVKVTQSSRYLVKRTGEKVFLECVQDMDHENMFWYRQDPGLGLRLIYFSYDVKMKEKGDIPEGYSVSREKKERFSLILESASTNQTSMYLCASSFFRSGNTIYFGEGSWLTVV.

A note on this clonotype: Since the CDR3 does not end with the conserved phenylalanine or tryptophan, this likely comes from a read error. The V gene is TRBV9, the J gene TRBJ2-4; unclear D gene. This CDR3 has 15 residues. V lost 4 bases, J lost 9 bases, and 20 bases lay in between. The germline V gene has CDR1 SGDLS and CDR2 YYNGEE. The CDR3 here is CASSPRSNTNPIQYL. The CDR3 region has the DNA TGTGCCAGCAGCCCTCGGAGTAATACCAACCCCATTCAGTACCTC.

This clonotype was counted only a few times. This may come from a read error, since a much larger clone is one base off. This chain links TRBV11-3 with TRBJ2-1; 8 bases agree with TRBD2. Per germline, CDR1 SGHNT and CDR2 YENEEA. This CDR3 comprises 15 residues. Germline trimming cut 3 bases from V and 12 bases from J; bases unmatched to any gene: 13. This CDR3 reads CASSLVAGGRGGQFF. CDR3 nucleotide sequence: TGTGCCAGCAGCTTGGTTGCGGGAGGTCGTGGTGGGCAGTTCTTC.

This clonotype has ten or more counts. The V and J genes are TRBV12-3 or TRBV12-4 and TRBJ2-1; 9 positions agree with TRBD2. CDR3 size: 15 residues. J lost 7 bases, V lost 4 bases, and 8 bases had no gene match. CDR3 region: CASSSAGLAGNEQFF. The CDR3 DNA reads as TGTGCCAGCAGTTCCGCCGGGCTAGCGGGAAATGAGCAGTTCTTC.

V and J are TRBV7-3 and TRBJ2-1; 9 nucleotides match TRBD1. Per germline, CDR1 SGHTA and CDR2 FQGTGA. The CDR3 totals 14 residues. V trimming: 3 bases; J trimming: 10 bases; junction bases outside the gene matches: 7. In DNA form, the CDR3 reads TGTGCCAGCAGCTTCCCCGGGACAGGGAACGAGCAGTTCTTC. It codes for CASSFPGTGNEQFF.

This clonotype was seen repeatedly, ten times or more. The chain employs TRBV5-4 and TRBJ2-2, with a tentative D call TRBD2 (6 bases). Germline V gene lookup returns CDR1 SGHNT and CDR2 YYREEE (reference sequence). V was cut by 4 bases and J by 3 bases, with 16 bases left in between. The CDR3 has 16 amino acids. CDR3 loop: CASSGRLGQDTGELFF. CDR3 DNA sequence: TGTGCCAGCAGCGGACGACTAGGCCAGGACACCGGGGAGCTGTTTTTT.

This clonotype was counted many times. CDR3 in DNA: TGTGCCAGCAGCCAAGCTACTAGCGGGAGGGGCACAGATACGCAGTATTTT. It specifies CASSQATSGRGTDTQYF. The V and J genes are TRBV4-2 and TRBJ2-3; 13 bases line up with TRBD2. The germline V gene encodes CDR1 LGHNA and CDR2 YNFKEQ. The junction had 2 bases not matched to a gene; V was cut back by 1 base and J by 1 base. This CDR3 spans 17 amino acids.

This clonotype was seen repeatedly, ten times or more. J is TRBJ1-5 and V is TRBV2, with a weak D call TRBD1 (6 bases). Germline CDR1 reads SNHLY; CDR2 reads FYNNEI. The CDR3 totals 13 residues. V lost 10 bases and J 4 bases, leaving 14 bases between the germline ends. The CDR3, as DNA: TGTGCCACCAGGGGCCGGGGGAATCAGCCCCAGCATTTT. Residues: CATRGRGNQPQHF.

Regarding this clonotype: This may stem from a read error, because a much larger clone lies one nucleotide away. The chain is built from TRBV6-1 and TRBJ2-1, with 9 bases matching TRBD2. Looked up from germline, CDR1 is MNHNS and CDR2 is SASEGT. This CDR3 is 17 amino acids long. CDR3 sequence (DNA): TGTGCCAGCAGAAAATTACCGACTAGCGGAGCCTACAATGAGCGGTTCTTC. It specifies CASRKLPTSGAYNERFF.

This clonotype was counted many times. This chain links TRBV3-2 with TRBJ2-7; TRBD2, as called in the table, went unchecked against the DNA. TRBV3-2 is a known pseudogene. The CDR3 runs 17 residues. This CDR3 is CASSQGRLAGGPYEQYF. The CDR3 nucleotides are TGTGCCAGCAGCCAAGGACGCCTAGCGGGAGGGCCCTACGAGCAGTACTTC.

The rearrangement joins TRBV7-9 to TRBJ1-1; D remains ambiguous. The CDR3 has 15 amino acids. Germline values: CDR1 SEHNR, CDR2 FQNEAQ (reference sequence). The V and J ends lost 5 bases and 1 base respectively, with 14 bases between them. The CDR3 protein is CASSAIGWGNTEAFF. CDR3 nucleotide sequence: TGTGCCAGCAGCGCCATAGGGTGGGGGAACACTGAAGCTTTCTTT.

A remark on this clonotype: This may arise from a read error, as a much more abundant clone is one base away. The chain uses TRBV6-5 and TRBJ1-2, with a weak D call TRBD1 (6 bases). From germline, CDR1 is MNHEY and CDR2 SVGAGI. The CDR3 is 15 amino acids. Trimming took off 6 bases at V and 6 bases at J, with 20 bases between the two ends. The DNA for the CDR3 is TGTGCCAGCAGGATGGGGCCCGGGGGGCATGATGGCTACACCTTC. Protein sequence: CASRMGPGGHDGYTF.

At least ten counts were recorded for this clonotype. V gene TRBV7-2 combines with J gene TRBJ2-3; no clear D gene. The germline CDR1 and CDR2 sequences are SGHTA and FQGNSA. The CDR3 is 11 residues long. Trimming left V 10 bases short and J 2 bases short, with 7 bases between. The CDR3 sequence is CATNNTDTQYF. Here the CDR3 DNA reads TGTGCCACCAATAACACAGATACGCAGTATTTT. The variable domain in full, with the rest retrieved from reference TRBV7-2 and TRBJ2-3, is GAGVSQSPSNKVTEKGKDVELRCDPISGHTALYWYRQSLGQGLEFLIYFQGNSAPDKSGLPSDRFSAERTGGSVSTLTIQRTQQEDSAVYLCATNNTDTQYFGPGTRLTVL.